These 22 T cell receptor beta chains share one sample of origin, sequenced in a study of blood T cell repertoires in COVID-19. Clones were sequenced by immunoSEQ multiplex PCR, and TCRdb holds only the in-frame ones, with some missing. The top ten clones hold approximately 7.4% of a sample with 300,000 to 400,000 clones, around nine tenths of them seen once. Sequencing used peripheral blood. The source is a woman aged 70-85 years with COVID-19, enrolled during active disease.

In nucleotides, the CDR3 is TGTGCCAGCAGCCCCCCCGGACGGGGTACGGAAGCTTTCTTT. As protein: CASSPPGRGTEAFF. V and J are TRBV9 and TRBJ1-1; D ambiguous. The germline V gene encodes CDR1 SGDLS and CDR2 YYNGEE. V was pared by 4 bases and J by 8 bases, with 18 bases between. The CDR3 length is 14 residues.

The chain carries TRBV5-1 and TRBJ2-3, with D perhaps matching TRBD1 (6 bases). Germline-derived CDR1 and CDR2 are SGHRS and YFSETQ. The CDR3 sequence is 14 residues long. The V and J ends lost 1 base and 0 bases respectively, with 6 bases between them. The DNA of the CDR3 is TGCGCCAGCAGCTTGCAGGGGAGCACAGATACGCAGTATTTT. Residues: CASSLQGSTDTQYF.

CDR3 nucleotides: TGTGCCAGCAGTGCATGGCTTAGGGAGGGCTCCTACGAGCAGTACTTC. It encodes CASSAWLREGSYEQYF. This chain joins TRBV6-1 and TRBJ2-7, with 7 bases aligning to TRBD2. Germline assignment: CDR1 MNHNS and CDR2 SASEGT. V lost 4 bases, J lost 0 bases, and 9 bases stayed unmatched. CDR3 length equals 16 residues.

This CDR3 is CASSLRGSGGSTDTQYF. For the CDR3, the DNA is TGCGCCAGCAGCTTGCGGGGTAGCGGGGGAAGCACAGATACGCAGTATTTT. The chain links TRBV5-1 to TRBJ2-3, with 9 bases identical to TRBD2. This CDR3 spans 17 amino acids. The V segment lost 1 base and the J segment 0 bases; nucleotides outside the gene matches: 6. Germline V lookup: CDR1 SGHRS, CDR2 YFSETQ.

This clone was counted only a few times. The sample has other DNA sequences that encode this CDR3 too. V usage is TRBV5-1 and J usage is TRBJ1-1, with D perhaps matching TRBD1 (6 bases). In germline, CDR1 is SGHRS, CDR2 YFSETQ. V was cut by 4 bases and J by 2 bases, with 12 bases left in between. The CDR3 is 14 residues long. CDR3 DNA sequence: TGCGCCAGCAGCCCACAGGGCGGAAACACTGAAGCTTTCTTT. Protein product: CASSPQGGNTEAFF. Full variable domain (outside the CDR3, taken from reference TRBV5-1 and TRBJ1-1): KAGVTQTPRYLIKTRGQQVTLSCSPISGHRSVSWYQQTPGQGLQFLFEYFSETQRNKGNFPGRFSGRQFSNSRSEMNVSTLELGDSALYLCASSPQGGNTEAFFGQGTRLTVV.

V is TRBV2 and J is TRBJ2-7, with a tentative D call TRBD2 (7 bases). Trimming removed 1 base from V and 2 bases from J, with 12 bases in between. This CDR3 has 15 residues. Germline lookup yields CDR1 SNHLY and CDR2 FYNNEI. In DNA, the CDR3 is TGTGCCAGCAGTGAAGGTGCGGGGGACACCTACGAGCAGTACTTC. Translated, it gives CASSEGAGDTYEQYF.

Written as DNA, the CDR3 is TGTGCCAGCAGTTACAGCCAGGGGGCTTCCTACGAGCAGTACTTC. Translation: CASSYSQGASYEQYF. The V call is TRBV6-5, the J call TRBJ2-7, with 8 nucleotides matching TRBD1. This CDR3 has 15 amino acids. The V gene end was trimmed by 2 bases and the J gene end by 1 base; junction bases not matched to a gene: 4. The germline gives CDR1 MNHEY, CDR2 SVGAGI.

The V call is TRBV4-2, the J call TRBJ1-1; no definite D call. V lost 4 bases and J lost 0, with 9 bases in between. Germline loops: CDR1 LGHNA, CDR2 YNFKEQ. CDR3 length: 14 amino acids. CDR3: CASSPTVLNTEAFF. The CDR3 DNA is TGTGCCAGCAGCCCAACAGTCCTGAACACTGAAGCTTTCTTT.

The chain couples TRBV7-9 to TRBJ1-2; the match to TRBD1 covers 9 bases. Losses at the gene ends were 5 bases for V and 5 bases for J; bases not matched to a gene: 9. The CDR3 runs 15 residues. Germline CDR1 and CDR2: SEHNR and FQNEAQ (reference sequence). The CDR3 spells CASSGAGTGTYGYTF. The CDR3 nucleotides are TGTGCCAGCAGCGGGGCCGGGACAGGGACTTATGGCTACACCTTC.

The chain combines TRBV7-2 with TRBJ2-2, with 13 bases aligning to TRBD2. Germline CDR1 SGHTA, CDR2 FQGNSA. V trimming: 3 bases; J trimming: 3 bases; junction bases outside the gene matches: 1. The CDR3 consists of 16 residues. This CDR3 is CASSFTSGGDTGELFF. The CDR3 nucleotides are TGTGCCAGCAGCTTCACTAGCGGGGGGGACACCGGGGAGCTGTTTTTT.

The chain is built from TRBV7-8 and TRBJ1-1, with D maybe TRBD1 (6 bases). In germline, CDR1 is SGHVS, CDR2 FQNEAQ. CDR3 length: 16 residues. V was cut by 5 bases and J by 0 bases, with 16 bases left in between. The CDR3 DNA reads TGTGCCAGCAGCCCGGGTCGGGCAGGGGTGAACACTGAAGCTTTCTTT. This codes for CASSPGRAGVNTEAFF.

This clone was detected many times. The V and J genes are TRBV14 and TRBJ1-6; weak D call: TRBD1 (6 bases). This CDR3 is 13 amino acids long. CDR1 and CDR2 (germline): SGHDN, FVKESK. The V gene lost 1 base and the J gene lost 10 bases, with 8 bases spanning the gap. The CDR3 loop reads CASSQGGRSPLHF. Here the CDR3 DNA reads TGTGCCAGCAGCCAAGGGGGGCGGTCACCCCTCCACTTT.

In nucleotides, the CDR3 is TGTGCCAGCAGCTTGGACCAGGGAAGGACTGAAGCTTTCTTT. Its translation is CASSLDQGRTEAFF. V is TRBV5-4 and J is TRBJ1-1, with a possible D match to TRBD1 (5 bases). Germline CDR1 is SGHNT and CDR2 is YYREEE (reference sequence). V was trimmed by 0 bases and J by 5 bases, leaving 11 bases between them. This CDR3 comprises 14 residues.

This clone was detected once. The chain employs TRBV7-2 and TRBJ1-1, with D possibly TRBD1 on 5 matching bases. The CDR3 extends over 15 amino acids. Germline assignment: CDR1 SGHTA and CDR2 FQGNSA. V lost 4 bases to trimming and J lost 1 base, with 13 bases between them. CDR3 amino acids: CASSSPYRTNTEAFF. The CDR3, as DNA: TGTGCCAGCAGCTCCCCATACAGGACGAACACTGAAGCTTTCTTT.

The table lists this clone with a count of one. The rearrangement uses TRBV4-3 and TRBJ2-1; a possible D gene is TRBD1 (6 bases). From germline, CDR1 is LGHNA and CDR2 YSLEER. V lost 0 bases and J lost 6, with 18 bases in between. There are 17 residues in the CDR3. The CDR3 spells CASSQEGGRGRINEQFF. CDR3 DNA: TGCGCCAGCAGCCAAGAAGGGGGAAGGGGACGCATCAATGAGCAGTTCTTC.

The V gene is TRBV9, the J gene TRBJ2-7; perhaps TRBD2 as D (6 bases). V dropped 0 bases and J dropped 0 bases, with 7 bases sitting between them. CDR1 and CDR2 (germline): SGDLS, YYNGEE. This CDR3 spans 14 amino acids. CDR3 in amino acids: CASSVDGGSYEQYF. In DNA, the CDR3 is TGTGCCAGCAGCGTAGACGGGGGCTCCTACGAGCAGTACTTC.

This chain connects TRBV6-5 to TRBJ1-2, with 9 bases that match TRBD1. V dropped 8 bases and J dropped 5; count of bases not matched to a gene: 9. The length of the CDR3 is 14 residues. CDR1 is MNHEY, CDR2 SVGAGI, per germline. The CDR3 coding sequence is TGTGCCAGCTGTTTCCACGACAGGGGGTATGGCTACACCTTC. This codes for CASCFHDRGYGYTF.

The chain links TRBV7-9 to TRBJ2-6; D is perhaps TRBD1 (6 bases). Trimming pared 6 bases from V and 0 bases from J, leaving 18 bases between. CDR3 length equals 18 residues. Looked up from germline, CDR1 is SEHNR and CDR2 is FQNEAQ (reference sequence). CDR3 sequence reads: CASRGFGQNFSGANVLTF. In nucleotides, the CDR3 is TGTGCCAGCAGGGGGTTCGGACAGAATTTCTCTGGGGCCAACGTCCTGACTTTC.

This clone was recorded once. J is TRBJ2-3 and V is TRBV9, with 7 bases matching TRBD1. Germline lookup yields CDR1 SGDLS and CDR2 YYNGEE. With 0 bases clipped from V and 1 base from J, the junction kept 5 bases outside the gene matches. The CDR3 has 16 amino acids. The CDR3 DNA reads TGTGCCAGCAGCGTAGCTCCTGACAGGGGCACAGATACGCAGTATTTT. It translates to CASSVAPDRGTDTQYF.

This chain connects TRBV19 to TRBJ1-1; D is perhaps TRBD1 (5 bases). Trimming pared 0 bases from V and 0 bases from J, leaving 11 bases between. The CDR3 covers 16 residues. Per the germline V gene, CDR1 is LNHDA and CDR2 is SQIVND (reference sequence). In DNA form, the CDR3 reads TGTGCCAGTAGTATAGATGGAGGGACGCTGAACACTGAAGCTTTCTTT. Protein: CASSIDGGTLNTEAFF.

V gene TRBV5-6 combines with J gene TRBJ1-5; 9 nucleotides align to TRBD1. This CDR3 comprises 15 residues. Germline CDR1 and CDR2: SGHDT and YYEEEE. Trimming at V came to 4 bases and at J to 4 bases, leaving 6 bases not matched to a gene. CDR3 region: CASSPGTGFNQPQHF. DNA of the CDR3: TGTGCCAGCAGCCCCGGGACAGGGTTTAATCAGCCCCAGCATTTT.

The genes are TRBV4-2 and TRBJ2-1; a possible D gene is TRBD2 (6 bases). The germline V gene encodes CDR1 LGHNA and CDR2 YNFKEQ. This CDR3 region has 14 residues. V gave up 4 bases and J gave up 7 bases, with 14 bases separating them. CDR3: CASSLRPGENEQFF. The CDR3 coding sequence is TGTGCCAGCAGCCTCCGGCCGGGGGAGAATGAGCAGTTCTTC.